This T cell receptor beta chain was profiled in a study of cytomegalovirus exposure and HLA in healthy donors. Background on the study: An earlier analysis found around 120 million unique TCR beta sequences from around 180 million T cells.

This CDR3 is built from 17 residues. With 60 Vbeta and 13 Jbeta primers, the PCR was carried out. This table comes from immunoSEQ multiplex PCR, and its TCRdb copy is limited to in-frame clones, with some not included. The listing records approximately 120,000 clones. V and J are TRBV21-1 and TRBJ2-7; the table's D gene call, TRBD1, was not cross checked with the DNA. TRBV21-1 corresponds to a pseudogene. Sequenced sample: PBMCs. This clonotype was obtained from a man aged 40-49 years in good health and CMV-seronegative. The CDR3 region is CASSKASDRGRPKEQYF. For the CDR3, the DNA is TGTGCCAGCAGCAAAGCGTCGGACAGGGGCCGTCCGAAGGAGCAGTACTTC.